The rows below give T cell receptor beta chains drawn from one sample of a study of blood T cell repertoires in COVID-19. Using immunoSEQ multiplex PCR, the repertoire was profiled, and TCRdb retains in-frame clones only, with some absent. The sample includes about 40,000 clones, 75% to 95% of them seen just once. Sample: peripheral blood. Source of these receptors: a woman over 75 with acute or convalescent COVID-19. CDR3s include the opening cysteine and the closing phenylalanine or tryptophan. The D gene is left open where the match is weak. The size of a clone is reported for some rows only, either as once, few or many, or as a class for expanded clones.

clone size: -; V gene: TRBV3-1/TRBV3-2; J gene: TRBJ1-3; D gene: TRBD1; CDR3 DNA: TGTGCCAGCAGCTTCCGCGGACAGGGCCTCTCTGGAAACACCATATATTTT; CDR3 protein: CASSFRGQGLSGNTIYF
clone size: -; V gene: TRBV5-1; J gene: TRBJ1-1; D gene: TRBD1; CDR3 DNA: TGCGCCAGCAGCTGGGGGACAGGGGGGACTGAAGCTTTCTTT; CDR3 protein: CASSWGTGGTEAFF
clone size: -; V gene: TRBV7-9; J gene: TRBJ1-4; D gene: -; CDR3 DNA: TGTGCCAGCAGCTCGGGGACTGCACGAGGGGAAAAACTGTTTTTT; CDR3 protein: CASSSGTARGEKLFF
clone size: -; V gene: TRBV5-1; J gene: TRBJ2-2; D gene: -; CDR3 DNA: TGCGCCAGCGTTCGGGAAACAACAACGACCGGGGAGCTGTTTTTT; CDR3 protein: CASVRETTTTGELFF
clone size: -; V gene: TRBV18; J gene: TRBJ1-1; D gene: -; CDR3 DNA: TGTGCCAGCCTCGGGTACACTGAAGCTTTCTTT; CDR3 protein: CASLGYTEAFF
clone size: -; V gene: TRBV5-6; J gene: TRBJ1-1; D gene: TRBD1; CDR3 DNA: TGTGCCAGCAGCTTGAGACAGGGGAGCCCTGAAGCTTTCTTT; CDR3 protein: CASSLRQGSPEAFF
clone size: -; V gene: TRBV3-1/TRBV3-2; J gene: TRBJ1-6; D gene: -; CDR3 DNA: TGTGCCAGCAGCCAAGAAACGGGTAATAATTCACCCCTCCACTTT; CDR3 protein: CASSQETGNNSPLHF
clone size: -; V gene: TRBV6-6; J gene: TRBJ1-1; D gene: TRBD1; CDR3 DNA: TGTGCCAGCAGCTACGGGGGGAGACAGGGGGCTATATCGAACACTGAAGCTTTCTTT; CDR3 protein: CASSYGGRQGAISNTEAFF
clone size: -; V gene: TRBV19; J gene: TRBJ1-4; D gene: TRBD1; CDR3 DNA: TGTGCCAGTAGTACCTGGACAGGCCGTAATGAAAAACTGTTTTTT; CDR3 protein: CASSTWTGRNEKLFF
clone size: -; V gene: TRBV3-1/TRBV3-2; J gene: TRBJ1-1; D gene: -; CDR3 DNA: TGTGCCAGCAGCCAAAGGGGAGGCGCTGAAGCTTTCTTT; CDR3 protein: CASSQRGGAEAFF
clone size: -; V gene: TRBV6-5; J gene: TRBJ2-7; D gene: -; CDR3 DNA: TGTGCCACACAGGGTTTTAATTACGAGCAGTACTTC; CDR3 protein: CATQGFNYEQYF
clone size: -; V gene: TRBV7-2; J gene: TRBJ1-2; D gene: TRBD1; CDR3 DNA: TGTGCCAGCAGCCCCCCGACAGGGGGCTACCCGAGCGATGGCTACACCTTC; CDR3 protein: CASSPPTGGYPSDGYTF
clone size: -; V gene: TRBV10-3; J gene: TRBJ2-7; D gene: TRBD2; CDR3 DNA: TGTGCCATCAGGGGCTCTAGCGGGGGGAAGAGCTCCTACGAGCAGTACTTC; CDR3 protein: CAIRGSSGGKSSYEQYF
clone size: -; V gene: TRBV6-2/TRBV6-3; J gene: TRBJ2-1; D gene: TRBD2; CDR3 DNA: TGTGCCAGCAGTTACTCGACTAGCGGGGGGCAGAGCTCCTACAATGAGCAGTTCTTC; CDR3 protein: CASSYSTSGGQSSYNEQFF
clone size: -; V gene: TRBV5-1; J gene: TRBJ1-4; D gene: -; CDR3 DNA: TGCGCCAGCAGCCTGGTTGGGACACCCGATGAAAAACTGTTTTTT; CDR3 protein: CASSLVGTPDEKLFF
clone size: -; V gene: TRBV10-3; J gene: TRBJ1-5; D gene: -; CDR3 DNA: TGTGCCATCAGTCCGGACAGTAATCAGCCCCAGCATTTT; CDR3 protein: CAISPDSNQPQHF
clone size: once; V gene: TRBV6-5; J gene: TRBJ2-1; D gene: TRBD2; CDR3 DNA: TGTGCCAGCAGTTCCCGACTAGCGGAAAACTACAATGAGCAGTTCTTC; CDR3 protein: CASSSRLAENYNEQFF
clone size: -; V gene: TRBV7-6; J gene: TRBJ1-1; D gene: -; CDR3 DNA: TGTGCCAGCAGCCCAAGGGAGGTGGTGAACACTGAAGCTTTCTTT; CDR3 protein: CASSPREVVNTEAFF
clone size: -; V gene: TRBV5-1; J gene: TRBJ2-3; D gene: -; CDR3 DNA: TGCGCCAGCAGCTACGACACCTCTAGCACAGATACGCAGTATTTT; CDR3 protein: CASSYDTSSTDTQYF
clone size: -; V gene: TRBV28; J gene: TRBJ1-2; D gene: -; CDR3 DNA: TGTGCCAGCAGGGGGGCGTCGGGTCCCTATGGCTACACCTTC; CDR3 protein: CASRGASGPYGYTF
clone size: -; V gene: TRBV20-1; J gene: TRBJ1-5; D gene: -; CDR3 DNA: TGCAGTGCTAGTCGCGGCGAGAGTCGGTCGGCCCAGCATTTT; CDR3 protein: CSASRGESRSAQHF
clone size: once; V gene: TRBV19; J gene: TRBJ1-6; D gene: -; CDR3 DNA: TGTGCCAGTAGCAGGGCTGGCGAACATTCACCCCTCCACTTT; CDR3 protein: CASSRAGEHSPLHF
clone size: -; V gene: TRBV7-8; J gene: TRBJ1-2; D gene: TRBD1; CDR3 DNA: TGTGCCAGCAGCTCCGGCCGACAGGGGAGTCAGGGCTACACCTTC; CDR3 protein: CASSSGRQGSQGYTF
clone size: -; V gene: TRBV2; J gene: TRBJ2-3; D gene: TRBD1; CDR3 DNA: TGTGCCAGCAGCGGACAGGGAGGCACAGATACGCAGTATTTT; CDR3 protein: CASSGQGGTDTQYF
clone size: -; V gene: TRBV10-3; J gene: TRBJ1-1; D gene: TRBD1; CDR3 DNA: TGTGCCATCAGACCCGGACAGGGGGACGCTTTCTTT; CDR3 protein: CAIRPGQGDAFF
clone size: -; V gene: TRBV4-1; J gene: TRBJ2-7; D gene: TRBD2; CDR3 DNA: TGCGCCAGCAGAGCGGGACTAGCGGACCCCTACGAGCAGTACTTC; CDR3 protein: CASRAGLADPYEQYF
clone size: -; V gene: TRBV7-9; J gene: TRBJ1-2; D gene: TRBD1; CDR3 DNA: TGTGCCAGCAGCGGTACAGGGGGCTCGTGGAGCTACACCTTC; CDR3 protein: CASSGTGGSWSYTF
clone size: -; V gene: TRBV2; J gene: TRBJ1-4; D gene: -; CDR3 DNA: TGTGCCAGCAGGGCACACACAACTAATGAAAAACTGTTTTTT; CDR3 protein: CASRAHTTNEKLFF
clone size: -; V gene: TRBV7-8; J gene: TRBJ2-7; D gene: TRBD1; CDR3 DNA: TGTGCCAGCAGCCCCGGGACAGCTAATTACGAGCAGTACTTC; CDR3 protein: CASSPGTANYEQYF
clone size: -; V gene: TRBV9; J gene: TRBJ1-2; D gene: -; CDR3 DNA: TGTGCCAGCAGCGTAGCGAACAACAACTATGGCTACACCTTC; CDR3 protein: CASSVANNNYGYTF
clone size: once; V gene: TRBV21-1; J gene: TRBJ2-2; D gene: -; CDR3 DNA: TGTGCCAGCAGTGGTTACCGCGACACCGGGGAGCTGTTTTTT; CDR3 protein: CASSGYRDTGELFF
clone size: -; V gene: TRBV5-4; J gene: TRBJ2-1; D gene: TRBD2; CDR3 DNA: TGTGCCAGCAGCTTGCGGGGGGGATCCTACAATGAGCAGTTCTTC; CDR3 protein: CASSLRGGSYNEQFF
clone size: few; V gene: TRBV4-2; J gene: TRBJ1-6; D gene: -; CDR3 DNA: TGTGCCAGCAGCCAAGAGGGAGGGAGATATAATTCACCCCTCCACTTT; CDR3 protein: CASSQEGGRYNSPLHF
clone size: once; V gene: TRBV7-2; J gene: TRBJ2-1; D gene: TRBD2; CDR3 DNA: TGTGCCAGCAGCGACCTAGCGGGGGGGATTACTGAGCAGTTCTTC; CDR3 protein: CASSDLAGGITEQFF
clone size: -; V gene: TRBV5-1; J gene: TRBJ1-2; D gene: TRBD1; CDR3 DNA: TGCGCCAGCAGCTTCTCAGGGGGAAACTATGGCTACACCTTC; CDR3 protein: CASSFSGGNYGYTF
clone size: -; V gene: TRBV2; J gene: TRBJ1-6; D gene: TRBD1; CDR3 DNA: TGTGCCAGCAATTGGGACAGGGGATCCTATAATTCACCCCTCCACTTT; CDR3 protein: CASNWDRGSYNSPLHF
clone size: -; V gene: TRBV18; J gene: TRBJ1-1; D gene: -; CDR3 DNA: TGTGCCAGCTCACCAACAGTAAGTTTAGGAACTGATCACACTGAAGCTTTCTTT; CDR3 protein: CASSPTVSLGTDHTEAFF
clone size: -; V gene: TRBV4-2; J gene: TRBJ2-5; D gene: -; CDR3 DNA: TGTGCCAGCAGCCAAGAGGCCTACGGCCTGAGGGCAGAGACCCAGTACTTC; CDR3 protein: CASSQEAYGLRAETQYF
clone size: once; V gene: TRBV19; J gene: TRBJ1-1; D gene: TRBD1; CDR3 DNA: TGTGCCAGTAGAGCCGGGACAGTGAACACTGAAGCTTTCTTT; CDR3 protein: CASRAGTVNTEAFF
clone size: -; V gene: TRBV20-1; J gene: TRBJ2-2; D gene: -; CDR3 DNA: TGCAGTGCTAGTGAGGCTAGGGGGACCGGGGAGCTGTTTTTT; CDR3 protein: CSASEARGTGELFF
clone size: -; V gene: TRBV19; J gene: TRBJ2-5; D gene: -; CDR3 DNA: TGTGCCAGTAGTATAGTGACTTTCCAAGAGACCCAGTACTTC; CDR3 protein: CASSIVTFQETQYF
clone size: -; V gene: TRBV27; J gene: TRBJ2-2; D gene: -; CDR3 DNA: TGTGCCAGCAGTTTTTGGGGGCCCAACAAACCCGGGGAGCTGTTTTTT; CDR3 protein: CASSFWGPNKPGELFF
clone size: -; V gene: TRBV29-1; J gene: TRBJ1-2; D gene: -; CDR3 DNA: TGCAGCGTGGACTTCGGACGGAGTAACTTTAACTATGGCTACACCTTC; CDR3 protein: CSVDFGRSNFNYGYTF
clone size: -; V gene: TRBV5-8; J gene: TRBJ2-7; D gene: TRBD1; CDR3 DNA: TGTGCCAGCAGCTTGAACGGACAGGGCTACGAGCAGTACTTC; CDR3 protein: CASSLNGQGYEQYF
clone size: -; V gene: TRBV2; J gene: TRBJ1-4; D gene: -; CDR3 DNA: TGTGCCAGCAGTGAAGCGGGGGGGTTAACTAATGAAAAACTGTTTTTT; CDR3 protein: CASSEAGGLTNEKLFF
clone size: -; V gene: TRBV9; J gene: TRBJ2-2; D gene: -; CDR3 DNA: TGTGCCAGCAGCCCCAGGGCTCAAATAGGAACAAGGACCGGGGAGCTGTTTTTT; CDR3 protein: CASSPRAQIGTRTGELFF
clone size: -; V gene: TRBV5-1; J gene: TRBJ1-6; D gene: TRBD1; CDR3 DNA: TGCGCCAGCAGCGGGGGGACAGACTATAATTCACCCCTCCACTTT; CDR3 protein: CASSGGTDYNSPLHF
clone size: -; V gene: TRBV7-9; J gene: TRBJ2-6; D gene: -; CDR3 DNA: TGTGCCAGCAGCTTAGGAGGGTTTTCCTCTGGGGCCAACGTCCTGACTTTC; CDR3 protein: CASSLGGFSSGANVLTF
clone size: -; V gene: TRBV30; J gene: TRBJ2-3; D gene: -; CDR3 DNA: TGTGCCTGGACGGTCGGGATGACTAGCACAGATACGCAGTATTTT; CDR3 protein: CAWTVGMTSTDTQYF